This T cell receptor beta chain originates from a study of cytomegalovirus exposure and HLA in healthy donors. This clone was seen more than once but under ten times. Its antigen is currently unknown. Broader study findings: Most sequenced TCRs were rare (though some public TCRs occurred in many donors). The authors judged a highly shared variant cluster likely a sequencing artifact. Association of a missense DCLRE1C variant with TCR beta V- and J-gene trimming was reported in a later analysis.

The PCR had 60 Vbeta and 13 Jbeta primers. Authors' methods: An analysis performed later counted 81 million or so unique TCR beta chains (approximately 11 million of them shared). The data were produced by immunoSEQ multiplex PCR, yet TCRdb's version contains in-frame clones alone and is incomplete. V and J calls and clone size follow that table, whereas D and trimming were derived from the DNA. The sample lists fewer than 250,000 clones; more than 75% were seen once. Germline-derived CDR1 and CDR2 are SGHVS and FQNEAQ. The CDR3 consists of 15 residues. V dropped 3 bases and J dropped 3; count of bases not matched to a gene: 5.

The source is a man aged 40-49 years in good health and CMV-seropositive. Specimen: PBMCs. The chain combines TRBV7-8 with TRBJ1-1; 9 bases align to TRBD1. CDR3 nucleotide sequence: TGTGCCAGCAGCTTGGGACAGGGCTTGTACACTGAAGCTTTCTTT. This gives the protein CASSLGQGLYTEAFF.